This is a list of T cell receptor beta chains from one sample in a study of glioma-infiltrating T cells. TCRdb processed the multiplex PCR reads anew with MiXCR; each CDR3 protein has one entry. This repertoire shows 100,000 to 150,000 distinct CDR3 sequences, around 23% found once; its top ten account for 13% to 15%. Sequencing was performed on glioma tissue, nonneoplastic brain tissue, or PBMCs (not recorded which). These receptors were taken from a human donor with low-grade glioma or glioblastoma, undergoing nonglioma brain surgery, or in good health (not recorded which). CDR3s include the opening cysteine and the closing phenylalanine or tryptophan. The D gene is left open where the match is weak. The size of a clone is reported for some rows only, either as once, few or many, or as a class for expanded clones.

TRBV7-9	TRBJ2-7	many	TRBD2	TGTGCCAGCAGCTTAGCTGCGGGAGTCCACGAGCAGTACTTC	CASSLAAGVHEQYF
TRBV7-2	TRBJ1-4	many	NA	TGTGCCAGCAGCTTAAGCGGGGGGAAGGAAAAACTGTTTTTT	CASSLSGGKEKLFF
TRBV29-1	TRBJ2-7	NA	NA	TGCAGCGTTGAGGGGGAGGGGGCCGGCTACGAGCAGTACTTC	CSVEGEGAGYEQYF
TRBV3-1	TRBJ1-2	many	NA	TGTGCCAGCAGCTCGGTACAGGAGTCCTATGGCTACACCTTC	CASSSVQESYGYTF
TRBV6-1	TRBJ2-7	many	NA	TGTGCCAGCAAAATAGCGGACTCCTACGAGCAGTACTTC	CASKIADSYEQYF
TRBV28	TRBJ2-5	many	TRBD1	TGTGCCAGCAGCCTCCCAGGGACAGATGAAGAGACCCAGTACTTC	CASSLPGTDEETQYF
TRBV7-8	TRBJ2-7	many	NA	TGTGCCAGCAGCTTAGACCATATCCGGGAGTTCACCTACGAGCAGTACTTC	CASSLDHIREFTYEQYF
TRBV3-1	TRBJ1-1	many	NA	TGTGCCAGCAGCCAAGCGGGGGTCACTGAAGCTTTCTTT	CASSQAGVTEAFF
TRBV3-1	TRBJ2-7	many	NA	TGTGCCAGCAGCGTCAAATGGCACTTTTTC	CASSVKWHFF
TRBV6-2/TRBV6-3	TRBJ2-5	many	NA	TGTGCCAGCAGTTACAATTCGCGGAGGACGCTAGAAGAGACCCAGTACTTC	CASSYNSRRTLEETQYF
TRBV7-9	TRBJ2-7	many	NA	TGTGCCAGCAGCTTAAGAGGGAGGCCCACTGGCGAGCAGTACTTC	CASSLRGRPTGEQYF
TRBV10-3	TRBJ1-3	NA	NA	TGTGCCATCACCGACAGCCTCACTAGCTCTGGAAACACCATATATTTT	CAITDSLTSSGNTIYF
TRBV15	TRBJ2-7	NA	TRBD2	TGTGCCACCAGCCGTGATCTAGCGGGAGGGGCCTACGAGCAGTACTTC	CATSRDLAGGAYEQYF
TRBV9	TRBJ2-3	NA	NA	TGTGCCAGCAGCTCCCCCCGAGTTGATACGCAGTATTTT	CASSSPRVDTQYF
TRBV28	TRBJ2-2	NA	TRBD2	TGTGCCGGCAAGACTAGCGGGAGAATCCTAGGCGACACCGGGGAGCTGTTTTTT	CAGKTSGRILGDTGELFF
TRBV28	TRBJ1-4	many	TRBD1	TGTGCCAGCAGCAGGGACAGGATCCGCGAAAAACTGTTTTTT	CASSRDRIREKLFF
TRBV7-6	TRBJ2-3	many	NA	TGTGCCAGCAGCTTGGTTATCACAGATACGCAGTATTTT	CASSLVITDTQYF
TRBV25-1	TRBJ2-6	many	NA	TGTGCCACCCAGGGGGGCTCTGGGGCCAACGTCCTGACTTTC	CATQGGSGANVLTF
TRBV11-2	TRBJ2-3	few	TRBD2	TGTGCCAGCAGCTTAGATCTGGCTAGCGGGACAGATACGCAGTATTTT	CASSLDLASGTDTQYF
TRBV19	TRBJ2-2	many	NA	TGTGCCAGTAGTGTACGGGACGTCGGGGAGCTGTTTTTT	CASSVRDVGELFF
TRBV6-2/TRBV6-3	TRBJ2-7	NA	TRBD2	TGTGCCAGCAGTCCCATTAGCGGGAGCATCTACGAGCAGTACTTC	CASSPISGSIYEQYF
TRBV12-3/TRBV12-4	TRBJ2-5	many	TRBD2	TGTGCCAGCAGTGAACTAGCGGGAGGGCAAGAGACCCAGTACTTC	CASSELAGGQETQYF
TRBV12-3/TRBV12-4	TRBJ1-1	few	NA	TGTGCCAGCAGTACCTCCAGGGGAAGGACTGAAGCTTTCTTT	CASSTSRGRTEAFF